This T cell receptor beta chain was found in a study of blood T cell repertoires in COVID-19. Assay used: immunoSEQ multiplex PCR; TCRdb lists only in-frame clones, some missing. The sample consists of roughly 220,000 clones, 80% of them appearing once. Germline V lookup: CDR1 SGHTA, CDR2 FQGNSA. V lost 3 bases to trimming and J lost 3 bases; unmatched junction nucleotides: 6. The CDR3 consists of 16 residues. The rearrangement links TRBV7-2 to TRBJ2-3; 10 positions agree with TRBD2. This TCR was recovered from a woman in her 70s with acute or convalescent COVID-19. The sequenced sample was peripheral blood. The CDR3 is CASSFPSGRWTDTQYF. Here the CDR3 DNA reads TGTGCCAGCAGCTTCCCTAGCGGGAGATGGACAGATACGCAGTATTTT.